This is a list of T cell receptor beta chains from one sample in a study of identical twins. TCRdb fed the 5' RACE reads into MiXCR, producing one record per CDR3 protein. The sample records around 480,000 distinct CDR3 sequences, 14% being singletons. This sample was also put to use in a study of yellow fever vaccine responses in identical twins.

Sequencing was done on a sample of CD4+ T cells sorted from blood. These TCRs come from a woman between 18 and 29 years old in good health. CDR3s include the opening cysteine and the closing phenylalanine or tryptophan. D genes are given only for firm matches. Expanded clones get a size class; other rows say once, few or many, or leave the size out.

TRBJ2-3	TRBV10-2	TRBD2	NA	TGCGCCAGCGGGACTAGCGGGGTAGATACGCAGTATTTT	CASGTSGVDTQYF
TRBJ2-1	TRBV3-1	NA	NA	TGTGCCAGCAGCCGGGCGCGTGGTGAGCAGTTCTTC	CASSRARGEQFF
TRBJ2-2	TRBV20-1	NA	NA	TGCAGTGCTAGGGGGACCCGGAGGGGCGGGGAGCTGTTTTTT	CSARGTRRGGELFF
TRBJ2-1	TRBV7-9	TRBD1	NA	TGTGCCAGCAGCTTAGTTCGGCAGGGGGCCAATGAGCAGTTCTTC	CASSLVRQGANEQFF
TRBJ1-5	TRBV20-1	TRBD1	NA	TGCAGTGCCAGCTTAGGGACAGGGAGGAATCAGCCCCAGCATTTT	CSASLGTGRNQPQHF
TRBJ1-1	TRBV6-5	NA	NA	TGTGCCAGCAGTTTCACAGCCATGAACACTGAAGCTTTCTTT	CASSFTAMNTEAFF
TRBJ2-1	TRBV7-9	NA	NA	TGTGCCAGCAGCCCCCGGGTAGGGGGGGATGAGTTCTTC	CASSPRVGGDEFF
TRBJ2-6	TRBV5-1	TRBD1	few	TGCGCCAGCAGCTTCGGACAGGGAAACCCTGGGGCCAACGTCCTGACTTTC	CASSFGQGNPGANVLTF
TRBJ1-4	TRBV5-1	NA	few	TGCGCCAGCAGCTTGGGGTCCACCAGAGGTGAAAAACTGTTTTTT	CASSLGSTRGEKLFF
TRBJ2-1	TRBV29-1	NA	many	TGCAGCGTTGAAAAGGCATACAATGAGCAGTTCTTC	CSVEKAYNEQFF
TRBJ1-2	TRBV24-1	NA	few	TGTGCCACCAGTGACCAGGCGTCTAACTATGGCTACACCTTC	CATSDQASNYGYTF
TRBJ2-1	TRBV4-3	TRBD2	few	TGCGCCAGCAGCCAAGTAAGAGGTGTAGCGGGAGGGAATGAGCAGTTCTTC	CASSQVRGVAGGNEQFF
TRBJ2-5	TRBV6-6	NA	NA	TGTGCCAGCAGACGACAGACCCAAGAGACCCAGTACTTC	CASRRQTQETQYF
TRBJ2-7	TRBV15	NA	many	TGTGCCACCAGCAGCGACCCCAGGGACATCTCCTACGAGCAGTACTTC	CATSSDPRDISYEQYF
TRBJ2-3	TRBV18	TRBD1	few	TGTGCCAGCTCACCAAACCGGGACAGGGGAACAGATACGCAGTATTTT	CASSPNRDRGTDTQYF
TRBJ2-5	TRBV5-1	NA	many	TGCGCCAGCAGCTTGGGGTTAGGGCGAGAGACCCAGTACTTC	CASSLGLGRETQYF
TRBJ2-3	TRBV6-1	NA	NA	TGTGCCAGCAATAGGGTGAGCACAGATACGCAGTATTTT	CASNRVSTDTQYF
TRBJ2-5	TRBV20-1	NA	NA	TGCAGTGCTAGAGATGTGGGGGGCGCGTACCAAGAGACCCAGTACTTC	CSARDVGGAYQETQYF
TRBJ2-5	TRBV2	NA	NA	TGTGCCAGCAGTAGGGGACGGTCCCAAGAGACCCAGTACTTC	CASSRGRSQETQYF
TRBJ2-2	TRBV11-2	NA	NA	TGTGCCAGCAGCTTTGAGGGTTGGACCGGGGAGCTGTTTTTT	CASSFEGWTGELFF
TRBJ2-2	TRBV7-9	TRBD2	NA	TGTGCCAGCAGCACCGGAGGTAGCGGGCACACCGGGGAGCTGTTTTTT	CASSTGGSGHTGELFF
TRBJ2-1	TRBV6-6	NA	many	TGTGCCAGCAGAGACCGGGACAACAATGAGCAGTTCTTC	CASRDRDNNEQFF
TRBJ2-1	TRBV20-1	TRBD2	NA	TGCAGTGCTCCGGACCTAGCGGGAGGCTTCAATGAGCAGTTCTTC	CSAPDLAGGFNEQFF
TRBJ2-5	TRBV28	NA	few	TGTGCCAGCAGTTTACGGACACTAGCCCAAGAGACCCAGTACTTC	CASSLRTLAQETQYF
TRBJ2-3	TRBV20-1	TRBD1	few	TGCAGTGCTAGAGCAGGGGACAGGGGAGTGACGCAGTATTTT	CSARAGDRGVTQYF
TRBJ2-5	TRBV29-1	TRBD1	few	TGCAGCGTCAACAGGGGATCGGAGACCCAGTACTTC	CSVNRGSETQYF
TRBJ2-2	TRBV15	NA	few	TGTGCCACCAGCAGAGATCAGGTCGGGGAGCTGTTTTTT	CATSRDQVGELFF
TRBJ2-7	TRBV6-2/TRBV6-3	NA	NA	TGTGCCAGCAGTCCCCCGGGAGCGGTTATCTACGAGCAGTACTTC	CASSPPGAVIYEQYF
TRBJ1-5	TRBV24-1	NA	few	TGTGCCACCAGTGATTGGGGGAGCAATCAGCCCCAGCATTTT	CATSDWGSNQPQHF
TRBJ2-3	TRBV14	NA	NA	TGTGCCAGCAGCCAAGAGGGGATAAGCACAGATACGCAGTATTTT	CASSQEGISTDTQYF
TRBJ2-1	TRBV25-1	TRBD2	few	TGTGCCAGCCGGACTAGCGGGGGTCCTTCCTACAATGAGCAGTTCTTC	CASRTSGGPSYNEQFF
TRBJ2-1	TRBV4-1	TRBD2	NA	TGCGCCAGCAGCCAAGAAACCGGGACTAGCGGGAGGGTCAATGAGCAGTTCTTC	CASSQETGTSGRVNEQFF
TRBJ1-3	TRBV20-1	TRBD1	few	TGCAGTGCTAGGAGACAGGGAAGAAACACCATATATTTT	CSARRQGRNTIYF
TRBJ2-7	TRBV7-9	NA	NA	TGTGCCAGCAGCTCAGACGGGAGCGCGGTCTACGAGCAGTACTTC	CASSSDGSAVYEQYF
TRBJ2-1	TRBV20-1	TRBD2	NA	TGCAGTGCTCCCGGGACTAGCGGGAGGAATGAGCAGTTCTTC	CSAPGTSGRNEQFF
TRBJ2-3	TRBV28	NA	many	TGTGCCAGCAGAAAAAGGGTCTCGGGGCAAGATACGCAGTATTTT	CASRKRVSGQDTQYF
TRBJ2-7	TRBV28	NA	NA	TGTGCCAGCAGTTTAATCGACAGGTCCTACGAGCAGTACTTC	CASSLIDRSYEQYF
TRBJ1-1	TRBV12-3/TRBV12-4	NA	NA	TGTGCCAGCAGGCGCGGGGGGTTCACTGAAGCTTTCTTT	CASRRGGFTEAFF
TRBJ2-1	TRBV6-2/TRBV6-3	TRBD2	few	TGTGCCAGCAGTTACGCGGGAGGGCCCACTGAGCAGTTCTTC	CASSYAGGPTEQFF
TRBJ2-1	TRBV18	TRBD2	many	TGTGCCAGCTCACCGCTGGGAACTAGCGGGCTCGTTGAGCAGTTCTTC	CASSPLGTSGLVEQFF
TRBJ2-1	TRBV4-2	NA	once	TGTGCCAGCAGCCAAGACGTGTTGTATGAGCAGTTCTTC	CASSQDVLYEQFF
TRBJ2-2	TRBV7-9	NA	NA	TGTGCCAGCAGCCGAGGTCCCGGGGAGCTGTTTTTT	CASSRGPGELFF
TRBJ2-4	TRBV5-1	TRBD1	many	TGCGCCAGCAGCTTACTTACAGGGGGCAGGGAATACTTC	CASSLLTGGREYF
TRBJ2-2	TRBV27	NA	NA	TGTGCCAGCAGTGCTTACAGGGGGGGCACCGGGGAGCTGTTTTTT	CASSAYRGGTGELFF
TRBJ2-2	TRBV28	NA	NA	TGTGCCAGCAGTTTATATCTAAGCTCTAACACCGGGGAGCTGTTTTTT	CASSLYLSSNTGELFF
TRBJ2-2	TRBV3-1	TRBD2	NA	TGTGCCAGCAGCGAATACGGACTAGCGGGAGATATGAACGGGGAGCTGTTTTTT	CASSEYGLAGDMNGELFF
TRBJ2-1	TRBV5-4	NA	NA	TGTGCCAGCAGCCCTGGGGCGGGAAGGTACAATGAGCAGTTCTTC	CASSPGAGRYNEQFF
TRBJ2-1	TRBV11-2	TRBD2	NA	TGTGCCAGCAGCCCTGGGACTAGAAGTGAGGATGAGCAGTTCTTC	CASSPGTRSEDEQFF
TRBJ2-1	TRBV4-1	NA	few	TGCGCCAGCAGCCGCTCAAATGGGCGCAGCTCCTACAATGAGCAGTTCTTC	CASSRSNGRSSYNEQFF
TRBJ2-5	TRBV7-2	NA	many	TGTGCCAGCAGCTTAAGGGGCAGAACACAAGAGACCCAGTACTTC	CASSLRGRTQETQYF
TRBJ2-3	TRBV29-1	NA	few	TGCAGCGTTGACCCGGGGCAGGATACGCAGTATTTT	CSVDPGQDTQYF
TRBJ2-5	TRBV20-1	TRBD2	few	TGCAGTGCGGGACTAGCGGGAGGGGATGAGACCCAGTACTTC	CSAGLAGGDETQYF
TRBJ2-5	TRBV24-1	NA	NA	TGTGCCACCAGTGTGTCCGGGGAGACCCAGTACTTC	CATSVSGETQYF
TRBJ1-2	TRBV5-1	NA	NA	TGCGCCAGCAGCTTGGGCGTAACAGAGAACTATGGCTACACCTTC	CASSLGVTENYGYTF
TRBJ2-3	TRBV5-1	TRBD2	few	TGCGCCAGCAGCTTGGGACTAGCGGGATTGGATACGCAGTATTTT	CASSLGLAGLDTQYF
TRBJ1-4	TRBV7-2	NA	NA	TGTGCCAGCAGCGAGGACATAAATGAAAAACTGTTTTTT	CASSEDINEKLFF
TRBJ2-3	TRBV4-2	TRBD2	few	TGTGCCAGCAGCCAAGGGACCGGGACTAGCGGGACCGCTAGCACAGATACGCAGTATTTT	CASSQGTGTSGTASTDTQYF